This T cell receptor (beta chain) stems from a study of T-cell reconstitution after alpha-beta-depleted transplantation in children. Study conclusions and caveats: Some patients showed high day-60 TCRbeta diversity, which derived from surviving recipient T cells and thymic progenitors. Several hundred expanded graft clones reportedly supplied alpha-beta T cells about two months after transplant. Newly produced T cells mostly provided counts and TCRbeta diversity after one year, as hyperexpanded clones declined.

The TCRbeta library was prepared with unique molecular identifiers. From the PCR reads, TCRdb called clonotypes with MiXCR, one entry per CDR3 protein. The data contain under 450,000 distinct CDR3 sequences, around 15% of them seen just once; the ten biggest clones take up 25% to 30%. For this clonotype: Its antigen is as yet unknown.

Material: PBMCs, mostly from graft donor cells, obtained 360 days after TCRalphabeta/CD19-depleted stem cell transplant. The sequence was obtained from a boy under three years old who had a stem cell transplant for Wiskott-Aldrich syndrome, so the T cells may come from the graft donor.

This CDR3 reads CSARSPGRETQYF. The CDR3 bases are TGCAGTGCTAGGAGTCCAGGGCGGGAGACCCAGTACTTC. The chain combines TRBV20-1 with TRBJ2-5; perhaps TRBD1 as D (5 bases). Germline V gene data show CDR1 as DFQATT and CDR2 as SNEGSKA (reference sequence). The CDR3 length is 13 residues. With 3 bases removed from V and 5 bases from J, the gap between germline ends came to 13 bases.